This T cell receptor beta chain was identified during a study of shared clonotypes between healthy human individuals (dated by TCRdb to 2020 to 2021). With regard to the full study: A few men and a couple of women, aged 18 to 49 years, made up the cohort. For each donor, CD4 naive and CD4 memory were each given three plates, CD8 naive was given two plates, and CD8 memory was given one plate. To estimate repertoire size and how much clonotypes are shared between individuals, the study performed deep sequencing of blood TCR repertoires from five healthy adults. Different laboratories and diverse techniques were used to prepare libraries and sequence TCR repertoires, to increase sequencing depth and limit assay-specific biases. Between about 0.85 and 9.5 billion PBMCs per donor were obtained by leukapheresis.

TCR CDR3 regions were amplified from genomic DNA by multiplex PCR using the deep immunoSEQ assay. Genomic DNA extracted from each cell subset was distributed evenly over all wells of several immunoSEQ 96-well plates, and each plate served as one replicate. For sorted subsets, 200 to 250 ng of genomic DNA, equivalent to 25,000 to 35,000 T cell genomes, went into each replicate PCR. Purified libraries were measured with a Qubit 3.0 fluorometer, size-checked on a Bioanalyzer 2100, and measured again with the KAPA Library Quantification kit. A separate single-read 150-cycle Illumina NextSeq 550 flow cell was used to sequence each immunoSEQ 96-well plate. The original pipeline was this. Because the immunoSEQ output held only junctional sequences and lacked quality scores, the filtering could not match the filtering applied to full-length reads. Sequences were annotated with PyIR, a Python wrapper for IgBLAST v1.9, using IMGT germline references to assign V/J genes and CDR3. Reads were filtered out if the reads had weak V/J assignments (E-value above 1e-6), no CDR3, stop codons, out-of-frame junctions, or ambiguous translated residues. V3J clonotypes were defined as sequences sharing an identical inferred V gene, J gene, and CDR3 amino acid sequence. Percentage overlap between repertoires was calculated by dividing the number of shared unique clonotypes by the size of the smaller repertoire. RTK rarefaction, the Chao1 estimator, and Recon v2.1 estimates of unobserved clonotypes were used to assess repertoire richness. For all TCRbeta clonotypes obtained by the gDNA method from a few donors, generation probabilities were computed with OLGA. The source is immuneACCESS, and TCRdb retained only in-frame sequences with V and J called. Part of the clones is not carried over; for the studies checked, unresolved V genes explain less than half of this, and the remainder is unexplained. V and J calls and clone size are those listed in that table; D and trimming were worked out from the DNA. The table for this sample lists millions of clones; 85% to 95% of them were counted only once. The top ten clonotypes cover 0.13% of the sample.

Remarks on this clone: This receptor's antigen is unknown. Per-base qualities were not stored, and no clone one base away is much larger.

The investigation overall reported the following: Larger estimated clonotype richness was generally found for naive subsets than for memory subsets. About 5% of naive CD4, approximately 3.7% of naive CD8, around 2.3% of memory CD4, and approximately 0.4% of memory CD8 clonotypes were shared across a few donors. Clonotypes shared by all four sorted-subset donors showed higher generation probabilities than non-shared clonotypes. The small number of donors limited the genetic and exposure-history diversity represented. Incomplete sequencing was indicated by rarefaction of sorted-subset datasets, despite the large sequencing depth. Based on pairwise subsampling, the degree of clonotype sharing among donors was expected to be affected by sequencing depth. Sampling was limited to blood, and TCR repertoires in tissue likely differ from TCR repertoires in blood.

From cysteine to phenylalanine, the CDR3 is 13 amino acids long. Kept here is only the CDR3 DNA, which spans 39 bases and is read in frame from base 1. CDR1 is given as SGHNT and CDR2 as YYREEE, both from the germline V gene (reference sequence). Ends trimmed: V by 4 bases, J by 7 bases; bases unmatched to a gene: 4. The donors were healthy, HIV-negative adults with no recently reported acute infections or vaccinations. Only Caucasian adults living in Nashville, Tennessee, USA were represented among the donors. CD4+ T cells were enriched through magnetic negative selection, after which naive cells were positively selected on CD45RA and the remaining negative fraction served as the memory subset. Blood was obtained by leukapheresis, after which PBMCs were separated by Ficoll-Histopaque density gradient centrifugation and cryopreserved in liquid nitrogen vapor phase. Analytical flow cytometry was used to check the purity and quantity of each magnetically sorted T cell population. Genomic DNA was isolated from each sorted fraction and quantified by UV absorbance on a Nanodrop 2000c.

The clonotype originates from a man younger than 35 in good health. The sequencing input was naive CD4+ T cells sorted from blood. The cell subset or site tag for this specimen amounts to: CD45RA+ positively selected. The rearrangement combines TRBV5-4 with TRBJ1-5; 8 central bases correspond to TRBD1. Here is the DNA: TGTGCCAGCAGCCGGGACAGGTCCCAGCCCCAGCATTTT. It specifies CASSRDRSQPQHF.